This T cell receptor beta chain was sequenced during a study of post-analysis software for immune sequencing data (dated by TCRdb to the mid-2010s). Study-wide context: Relapsing-remitting, secondary progressive and progressive-relapsing multiple sclerosis were recorded as disease courses, and subtype annotation was lacking for some patients. The patient repertoires were compared against roughly 12 previously published healthy control repertoires obtained from donors aged 6 to 25 years. A subset of samples was prepared in parallel using single-end sample barcoding, then pooled and co-amplified after Illumina adapter ligation. Overall study outcomes, separate from this receptor: Patients showed significantly higher frequencies than controls for several TRBV segments, among them TRBV5-6, TRBV5-1 and TRBV20-1. Normalized Chao1 diversity was significantly lower in multiple sclerosis patients than controls, suggesting substantial peripheral T-cell clonal expansion. The multiple sclerosis patient group was slightly younger than the control group. When samples were clustered directly using the F measure, samples prepared in the same batch co-clustered strongly, which prompted a batch-effect correction.

For CDR1 and CDR2, the germline V gene lists MGHDK and SYGVNS. The CDR3 spans 16 residues, from the cysteine through the phenylalanine. Only the CDR3 portion is preserved as DNA: 48 bases, with reading frame beginning at the first base. V is shortened by 3 bases, J by 3 bases, and the region joining them spans 16 bases. As for this clonotype: Its antigen is still unknown. Base qualities are not provided; no much larger clone lies one nucleotide away.

TCR beta repertoires were profiled from peripheral blood of about a dozen young patients with multiple sclerosis to demonstrate the VDJtools post-analysis software. The multiple sclerosis patients were children and adolescents ranging in age from about 6 to 16 years. Libraries were prepared through PCR. TCRdb names Illumina HiSeq 2500 as the instrument used. To reduce PCR and sequencing biases, unique molecular identifiers were built into the TCR beta cDNA libraries. Every 1 to 10 million input T cells yielded about 500,000 cDNA molecules, meaning each molecule approximated one T cell. The same protocol used for the earlier healthy control dataset was applied to prepare and sequence the patient libraries. Samples belonging to the same batch were prepared together, multiplexed and sequenced on a shared HiSeq lane. The original methods were these. MIGEC handled the raw barcoded reads, throwing out single-read molecular identifier groups before consensus assembly and CDR3 extraction. VDJtools was used for post-analysis of the clonotype tables, and diversity was normalized by down-sampling every dataset to the size of the smallest sample. In repertoire overlap clustering, CDR3 amino acid sequences, but not nucleotide sequences, were matched to correct batch-related cross-sample contamination. The public sequencing data were trimmed at Q25 with fastp and processed into clonotypes with MiXCR by TCRdb, which kept only in-frame beta chains. Here each entry gathers all rows of one CDR3 protein and keeps the most common genes and DNA. TCRdb, not the original authors, processed these V and J calls. In all, the sample holds 600,000 to 750,000 distinct CDR3 sequences, and around 64% of those were seen once. The biggest ten clones account for 10% to 12% of the sample.

Sequencing was performed on blood. The chain uses TRBV25-1 and TRBJ2-3; TRBD2 is a possible D gene, resting on 6 matching bases. This TCR derives from a girl aged 2 to 9 with multiple sclerosis. The CDR3 has the sequence CASSDRGRQATDTQYF. Read as DNA, the sequence is TGTGCCAGCAGTGACCGGGGGAGGCAGGCAACAGATACGCAGTATTTT.